These 5 T cell receptor beta chains share one sample of origin, sequenced in a study of T cells after yellow fever vaccination. One entry per CDR3 protein results from TCRdb running MiXCR on the 5' RACE reads. The table includes around 88,000 distinct CDR3 sequences, 10% to 15% detected once. The sequencing used CD8+ T cells not binding an NS4B(214-222) dextramer, sorted from PBMCs, collected roughly 23 days after the first yellow fever vaccination. The source is a man younger than 35 who received the YFV17D yellow fever vaccine.

Ten or more counts support this clonotype. V gene TRBV20-1 combines with J gene TRBJ2-1, with D uncertain. The CDR3 is 15 residues long. Germline-derived CDR1 and CDR2 are DFQATT and SNEGSKA (reference sequence). V shed 1 base and J shed 2 bases, with 12 bases lying between them. In nucleotides, the CDR3 is TGCAGTGCTAGAGGGTCTCGGCAGGCCTACAATGAGCAGTTCTTC. Translating it yields CSARGSRQAYNEQFF.

The V call is TRBV5-1, the J call TRBJ2-1; D ambiguous. This CDR3 is 15 amino acids long. Deletions cut 3 bases from V and 5 bases from J, with 15 bases between. In germline, CDR1 is SGHRS, CDR2 YFSETQ. CDR3: CASSWQFGRNNEQFF. The CDR3 region has the DNA TGCGCCAGCAGCTGGCAGTTCGGGCGCAACAATGAGCAGTTCTTC.

This clonotype appeared a few times. The chain links TRBV6-5 to TRBJ1-6; D not certain. CDR1 and CDR2 (germline): MNHEY, SVGAGI. CDR3 length: 15 residues. V lost 0 bases and J lost 7, with 10 bases in between. The CDR3 nucleotides read TGTGCCAGCAGTTACTCGACCCGAGGAAATTCACCCCTCCACTTT. Translation: CASSYSTRGNSPLHF.

This clonotype was seen more than once but under ten times. V usage is TRBV11-2 and J usage is TRBJ1-1, with 7 bases aligning to TRBD1. V lost 5 bases and J lost 1; bases outside the gene matches: 13. The V gene's germline CDR1 is SGHAT and CDR2 FQNNGV. The CDR3 is made up of 17 amino acids. The CDR3 coding sequence is TGTGCCAGCAGCGGCCGGAGACAGGGCTCGGCGAACACTGAAGCTTTCTTT. It specifies CASSGRRQGSANTEAFF.

The genes are TRBV9 and TRBJ1-2; 7 bases are shared with TRBD1. The J segment lost 6 bases and the V segment lost 2 bases, leaving 1 base of the junction unmatched. The germline gives CDR1 SGDLS, CDR2 YYNGEE. The CDR3 runs to 12 residues. The CDR3 protein is CASSVTGNGYTF. The CDR3 nucleotides are TGTGCCAGCAGCGTGACAGGGAATGGCTACACCTTC.